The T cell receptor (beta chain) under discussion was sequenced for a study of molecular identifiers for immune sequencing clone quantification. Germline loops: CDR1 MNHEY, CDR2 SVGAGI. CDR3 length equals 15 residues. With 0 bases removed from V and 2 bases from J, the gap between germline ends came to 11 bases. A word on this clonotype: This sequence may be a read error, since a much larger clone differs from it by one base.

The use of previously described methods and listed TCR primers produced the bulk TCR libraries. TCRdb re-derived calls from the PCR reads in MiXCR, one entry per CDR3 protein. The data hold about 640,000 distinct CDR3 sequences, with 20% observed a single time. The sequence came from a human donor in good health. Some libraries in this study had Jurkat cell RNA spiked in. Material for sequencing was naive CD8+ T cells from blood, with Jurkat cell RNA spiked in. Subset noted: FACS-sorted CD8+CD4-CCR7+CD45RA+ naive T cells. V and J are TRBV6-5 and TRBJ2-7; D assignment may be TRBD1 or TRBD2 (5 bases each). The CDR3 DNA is TGTGCCAGCAGTTACTCCGGGACCAGCCCCTACGAGCAGTACTTC. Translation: CASSYSGTSPYEQYF.